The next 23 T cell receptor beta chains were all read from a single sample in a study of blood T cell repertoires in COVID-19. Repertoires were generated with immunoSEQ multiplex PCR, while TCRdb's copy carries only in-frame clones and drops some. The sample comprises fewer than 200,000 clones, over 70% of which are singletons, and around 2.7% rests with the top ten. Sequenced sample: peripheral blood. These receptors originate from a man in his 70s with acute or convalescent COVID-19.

In nucleotides, the CDR3 is TGTGCCAGCAGTGATCCCCTCGACAGGACCAAATACGAGCAGTACTTC. This codes for CASSDPLDRTKYEQYF. The chain couples TRBV2 to TRBJ2-7; possibly TRBD1 for D (6 bases). Trimming removed 3 bases from V and 4 bases from J, with 19 bases in between. Per the germline V gene, CDR1 is SNHLY and CDR2 is FYNNEI. The CDR3 is made up of 16 amino acids.

The CDR3 reads CAISEEGGRAEAFF. The CDR3 DNA is TGTGCCATCAGTGAGGAAGGGGGCCGAGCTGAAGCTTTCTTT. The genes are TRBV10-3 and TRBJ1-1, with 7 bases that match TRBD1. This CDR3 is 14 amino acids long. Germline V lookup: CDR1 ENHRY, CDR2 SYGVKD. The J segment lost 6 bases and the V segment lost 2 bases, leaving 6 bases of the junction unmatched.

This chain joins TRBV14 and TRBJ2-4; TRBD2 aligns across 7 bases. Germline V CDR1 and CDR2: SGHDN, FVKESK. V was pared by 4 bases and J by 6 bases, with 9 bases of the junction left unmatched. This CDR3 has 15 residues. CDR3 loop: CASSLRWGGVNIQYF. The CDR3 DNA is TGTGCCAGCAGCCTCCGGTGGGGGGGAGTAAACATTCAGTACTTC. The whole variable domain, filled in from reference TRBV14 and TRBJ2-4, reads EAGVTQFPSHSVIEKGQTVTLRCDPISGHDNLYWYRRVMGKEIKFLLHFVKESKQDESGMPNNRFLAERTGGTYSTLKVQPAELEDSGVYFCASSLRWGGVNIQYFGAGTRLSVL.

CDR3 in DNA: TGCAGCGCTCTAACAGGGGACAGCTATGGCTACACCTTC. Residues: CSALTGDSYGYTF. V usage is TRBV29-1 and J usage is TRBJ1-2, with TRBD1 identical over 7 bases. The CDR3 consists of 13 residues. Germline lookup yields CDR1 SQVTM and CDR2 ANQGSEA. After removal of 7 bases from V and 4 bases from J, the junction contained 9 bases not matched to a gene.

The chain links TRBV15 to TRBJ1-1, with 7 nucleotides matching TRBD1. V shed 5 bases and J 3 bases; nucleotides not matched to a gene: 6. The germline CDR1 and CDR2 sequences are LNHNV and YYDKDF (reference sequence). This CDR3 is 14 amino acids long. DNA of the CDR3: TGTGCCACCAGCCTAAAGACAGGGTACACTGAAGCTTTCTTT. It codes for CATSLKTGYTEAFF.

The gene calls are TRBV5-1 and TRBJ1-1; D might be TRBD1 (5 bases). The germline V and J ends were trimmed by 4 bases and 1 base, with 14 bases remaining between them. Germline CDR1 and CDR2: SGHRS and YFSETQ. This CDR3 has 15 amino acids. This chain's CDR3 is CASSPKGIWNTEAFF. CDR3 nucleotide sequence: TGCGCCAGCAGCCCCAAGGGGATATGGAACACTGAAGCTTTCTTT.

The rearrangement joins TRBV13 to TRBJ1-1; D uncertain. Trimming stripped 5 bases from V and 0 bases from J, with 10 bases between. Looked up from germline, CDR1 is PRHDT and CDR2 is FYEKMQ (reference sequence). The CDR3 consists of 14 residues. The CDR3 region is CASSHLLMNTEAFF. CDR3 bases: TGTGCCAGCAGCCATCTACTTATGAACACTGAAGCTTTCTTT.

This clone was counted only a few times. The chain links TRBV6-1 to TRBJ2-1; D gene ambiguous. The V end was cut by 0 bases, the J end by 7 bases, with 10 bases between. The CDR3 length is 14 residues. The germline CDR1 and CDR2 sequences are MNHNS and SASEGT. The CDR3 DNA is TGTGCCAGCAGTGAAGCGAATTCCGAGAATGAGCAGTTCTTC. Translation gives CASSEANSENEQFF.

The CDR3 here is CASSYSRQGIGYEQYF. CDR3 coding DNA: TGTGCCAGCAGTTATTCCCGACAGGGGATTGGCTACGAGCAGTACTTC. This chain links TRBV6-5 with TRBJ2-7; 8 nucleotides agree with TRBD1. This CDR3 has 16 amino acids. In germline, CDR1 is MNHEY, CDR2 SVGAGI. V lost 3 bases, J lost 3 bases, and 10 bases stayed unmatched.

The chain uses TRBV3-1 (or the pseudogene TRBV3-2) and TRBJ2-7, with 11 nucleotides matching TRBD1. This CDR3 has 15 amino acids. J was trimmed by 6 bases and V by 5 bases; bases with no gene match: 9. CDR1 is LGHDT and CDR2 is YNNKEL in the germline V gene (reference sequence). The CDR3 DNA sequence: TGTGCCAGCAGCTATCCGGGACAGGGGGATTTCGAGCAGTACTTC. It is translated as CASSYPGQGDFEQYF.

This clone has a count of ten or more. The CDR3 bases are TGTGCCAGCAGCTCCCATACGAGACAGTACACCGGGGAGCTGTTTTTT. Protein sequence: CASSSHTRQYTGELFF. V usage is TRBV7-9 and J usage is TRBJ2-2; tentative D call: TRBD1 (5 bases). The CDR3 length is 16 residues. CDR1 is SEHNR, CDR2 FQNEAQ, per germline (reference sequence). The V and J ends lost 4 bases and 3 bases respectively, with 15 bases between them.

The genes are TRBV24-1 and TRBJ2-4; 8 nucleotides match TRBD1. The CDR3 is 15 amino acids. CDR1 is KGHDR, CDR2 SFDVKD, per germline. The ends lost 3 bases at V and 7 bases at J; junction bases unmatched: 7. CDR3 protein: CATSDQRTGRNIQYF. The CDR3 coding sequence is TGTGCCACCAGTGATCAAAGGACAGGGCGCAACATTCAGTACTTC.

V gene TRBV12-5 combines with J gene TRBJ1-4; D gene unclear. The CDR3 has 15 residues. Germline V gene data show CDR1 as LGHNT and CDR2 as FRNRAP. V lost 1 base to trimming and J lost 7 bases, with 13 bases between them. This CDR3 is CASGLGSTTGEKLFF. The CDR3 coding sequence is TGTGCTAGTGGTTTGGGATCGACTACCGGTGAAAAACTGTTTTTT.

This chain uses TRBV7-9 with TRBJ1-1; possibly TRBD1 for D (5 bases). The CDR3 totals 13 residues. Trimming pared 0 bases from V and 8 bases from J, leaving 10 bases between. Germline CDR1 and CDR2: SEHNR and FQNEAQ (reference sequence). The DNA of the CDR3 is TGTGCCAGCAGCTTAGCGGGGCAGCCCGAAGCTTTCTTT. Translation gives CASSLAGQPEAFF.

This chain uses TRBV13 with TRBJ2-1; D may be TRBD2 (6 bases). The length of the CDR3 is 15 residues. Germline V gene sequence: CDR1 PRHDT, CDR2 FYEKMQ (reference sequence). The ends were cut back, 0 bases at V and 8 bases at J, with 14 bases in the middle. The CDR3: CASSLGSPGEDEQFF. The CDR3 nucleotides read TGTGCCAGCAGCTTAGGCTCCCCGGGGGAGGATGAGCAGTTCTTC.

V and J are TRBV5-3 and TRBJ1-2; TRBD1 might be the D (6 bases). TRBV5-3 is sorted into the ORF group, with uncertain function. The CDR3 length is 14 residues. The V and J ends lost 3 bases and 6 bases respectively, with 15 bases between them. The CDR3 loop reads CARSSRQDKDGYTF. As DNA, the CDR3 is TGTGCCAGAAGCTCCCGACAGGACAAGGATGGCTACACCTTC.

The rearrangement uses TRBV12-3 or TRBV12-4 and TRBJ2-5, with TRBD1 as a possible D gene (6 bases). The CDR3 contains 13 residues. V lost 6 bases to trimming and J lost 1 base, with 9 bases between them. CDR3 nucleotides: TGTGCCAGCAGGCCAGGGGTCCAAGAGACCCAGTACTTC. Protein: CASRPGVQETQYF.

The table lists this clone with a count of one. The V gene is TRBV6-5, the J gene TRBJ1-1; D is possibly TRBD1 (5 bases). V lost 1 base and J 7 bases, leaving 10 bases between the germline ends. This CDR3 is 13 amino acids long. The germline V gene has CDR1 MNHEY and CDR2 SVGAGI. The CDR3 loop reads CASSYLGGFEAFF. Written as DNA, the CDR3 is TGTGCCAGCAGTTACTTGGGGGGTTTTGAAGCTTTCTTT.

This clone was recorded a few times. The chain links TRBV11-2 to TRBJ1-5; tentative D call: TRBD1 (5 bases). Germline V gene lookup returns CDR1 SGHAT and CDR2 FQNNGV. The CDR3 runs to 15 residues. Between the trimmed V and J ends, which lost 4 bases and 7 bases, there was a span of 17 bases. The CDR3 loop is CASSSLAGLGQPQHF. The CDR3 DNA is TGTGCCAGCAGCTCGCTTGCGGGGCTTGGGCAGCCCCAGCATTTT.

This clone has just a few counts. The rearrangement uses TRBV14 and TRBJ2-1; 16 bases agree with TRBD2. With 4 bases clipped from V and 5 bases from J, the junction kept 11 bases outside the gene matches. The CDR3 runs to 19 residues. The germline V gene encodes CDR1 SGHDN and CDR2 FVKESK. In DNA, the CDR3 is TGTGCCAGCAGCCTCTCCCCGGGACTAGCGGGAGGGATAAACAATGAGCAGTTCTTC. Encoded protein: CASSLSPGLAGGINNEQFF.

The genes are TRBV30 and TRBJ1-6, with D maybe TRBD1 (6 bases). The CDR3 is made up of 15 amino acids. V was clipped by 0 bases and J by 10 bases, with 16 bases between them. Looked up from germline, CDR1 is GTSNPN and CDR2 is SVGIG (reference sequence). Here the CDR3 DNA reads TGTGCCTGGAGTGTACTATTAGGCCAGGGGTCACCCCTCCACTTT. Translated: CAWSVLLGQGSPLHF.

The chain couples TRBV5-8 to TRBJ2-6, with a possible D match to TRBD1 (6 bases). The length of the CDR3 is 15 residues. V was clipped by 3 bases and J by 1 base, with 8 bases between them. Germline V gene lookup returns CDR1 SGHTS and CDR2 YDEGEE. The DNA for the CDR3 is TGTGCCAGCAGCTCGACAGGATCTGGGGCCAACGTCCTGACTTTC. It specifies CASSSTGSGANVLTF.

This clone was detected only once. DNA for the CDR3: TGTGCCAGCAGCCAAGACCCAGCGGGAGTCAGCGAGCAGTACTTC. Protein: CASSQDPAGVSEQYF. The rearrangement links TRBV3-1 (or the pseudogene TRBV3-2) to TRBJ2-7; TRBD2 matches 8 bases. Per germline, CDR1 LGHDT and CDR2 YNNKEL (reference sequence). The CDR3 is 15 amino acids. Trimming at V came to 0 bases and at J to 6 bases, leaving 7 bases not matched to a gene.